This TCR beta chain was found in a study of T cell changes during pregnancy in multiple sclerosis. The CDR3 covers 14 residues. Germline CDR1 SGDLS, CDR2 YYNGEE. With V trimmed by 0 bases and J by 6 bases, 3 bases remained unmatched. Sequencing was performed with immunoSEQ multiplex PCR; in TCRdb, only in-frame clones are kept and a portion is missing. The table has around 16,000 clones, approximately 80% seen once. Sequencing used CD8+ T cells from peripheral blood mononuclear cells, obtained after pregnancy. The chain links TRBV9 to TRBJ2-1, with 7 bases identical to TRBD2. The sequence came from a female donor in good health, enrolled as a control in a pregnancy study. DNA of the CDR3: TGTGCCAGCAGCGTAGCTAGCGGACTCAATGAGCAGTTCTTC. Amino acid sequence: CASSVASGLNEQFF.